The next 16 T cell receptor beta chains were all read from a single sample in a study of cytomegalovirus exposure and HLA in healthy donors. With 60 Vbeta and 13 Jbeta primers, the PCR was carried out. Profiling relied on immunoSEQ multiplex PCR, and the TCRdb table lists in-frame clones only, not all of them. In the table there are under 200,000 clones, over 60% of which are singletons. Sample: PBMCs. The receptors derive from a woman in her forties or fifties in good health and CMV-seronegative.

This sequence joins TRBV28 and TRBJ1-5, with TRBD1 matching 8 bases. The J segment lost 7 bases and the V segment lost 4 bases, leaving 3 bases of the junction unmatched. The CDR3 has 13 amino acids. Germline CDR1 reads MDHEN; CDR2 reads SYDVKM. The CDR3 loop reads CASSYRGLQPQHF. Here the CDR3 DNA reads TGTGCCAGCAGTTACAGGGGGTTGCAGCCCCAGCATTTT.

This chain links TRBV10-3 with TRBJ1-5, with D perhaps matching TRBD1 (5 bases). The CDR3 totals 13 residues. Germline V lookup: CDR1 ENHRY, CDR2 SYGVKD. The V end lost 8 bases, the J end lost 6 bases, and 14 bases lay between the germline ends. CDR3 sequence reads: CAIWGGVSQPQHF. CDR3 nucleotide sequence: TGTGCCATCTGGGGGGGGGTGAGTCAGCCCCAGCATTTT.

The rearrangement joins TRBV5-4 to TRBJ1-6; a possible D gene is TRBD1 (5 bases). V dropped 3 bases and J dropped 6 bases, with 16 bases sitting between them. The V gene's germline CDR1 is SGHNT and CDR2 YYREEE (reference sequence). CDR3 length: 16 residues. DNA for the CDR3: TGTGCCAGCAGCTCAAGCGACCTGGGGGGTAATTCACCCCTCCACTTT. Translated: CASSSSDLGGNSPLHF.

This clone has only one observation. The gene calls are TRBV7-9 and TRBJ2-5, with D possibly being TRBD2 (9 bases). V gave up 4 bases and J gave up 10 bases, with 22 bases separating them. The CDR3 spans 15 residues. Germline lookup yields CDR1 SEHNR and CDR2 FQNEAQ (reference sequence). CDR3 amino acids: CASSYGQGGGVDQYF. CDR3 DNA: TGTGCCAGCAGCTACGGACAGGGCGGGGGGGTCGACCAGTACTTC.

The V and J genes are TRBV29-1 and TRBJ1-1; the D gene is possibly TRBD1 (6 bases). Germline V gene lookup returns CDR1 SQVTM and CDR2 ANQGSEA. CDR3 length: 13 amino acids. The germline V and J ends were trimmed by 7 bases and 1 base, with 13 bases remaining between them. The CDR3 region is CSAGQTKNTEAFF. As DNA, the CDR3 is TGCAGCGCCGGACAGACGAAGAACACTGAAGCTTTCTTT.

V is TRBV9 and J is TRBJ2-7; D call uncertain. CDR3 length equals 13 residues. CDR1 and CDR2 from the germline V gene are SGDLS and YYNGEE. V was cut by 5 bases and J by 3 bases, with 12 bases left in between. CDR3 DNA sequence: TGTGCCAGCAGTTACTCGAGTCACTACGAGCAGTACTTC. It specifies CASSYSSHYEQYF.

The chain uses TRBV6-5 and TRBJ1-6, with D possibly TRBD1 on 6 matching bases. This CDR3 is built from 15 residues. Trimming shortened V by 2 bases and J by 10 bases, and 15 bases separated the two germline ends. CDR1 MNHEY and CDR2 SVGAGI come from the germline V gene. The DNA for the CDR3 is TGTGCCAGCAGTTACGGAACAGGGATTACCTCACCCCTCCACTTT. Protein: CASSYGTGITSPLHF.

In this sample, this clone turned up once. The rearrangement links TRBV14 to TRBJ2-7; 10 nucleotides match TRBD1. Trimming removed 0 bases from V and 3 bases from J; junction bases left unmatched: 5. Per the germline V gene, CDR1 is SGHDN and CDR2 is FVKESK. The length of the CDR3 is 16 residues. The CDR3 loop reads CASSQDRDRGIYEQYF. Here the CDR3 DNA reads TGTGCCAGCAGCCAAGATCGGGACAGGGGAATCTACGAGCAGTACTTC.

For this clone: One junction end disagrees with the germline gene, perhaps due to a read error. This sequence joins TRBV5-4 and TRBJ2-7; 13 nucleotides agree with TRBD2. CDR1 and CDR2 (germline): SGHNT, YYREEE (reference sequence). The CDR3 is 14 amino acids. DNA for the CDR3: TGTGCCAGCAGCCAACCGGGACTAGCGGGAAGCGAGGACTTC. Translation: CASSQPGLAGSEDF.

V gene TRBV5-6 combines with J gene TRBJ1-2, with no clear D. In germline, CDR1 is SGHDT, CDR2 YYEEEE. There are 16 residues in the CDR3. V shed 3 bases and J shed 0 bases, with 15 bases lying between them. CDR3 region: CASSYGYALANYGYTF. Written as DNA, the CDR3 is TGTGCCAGCAGCTATGGTTACGCCTTAGCTAACTATGGCTACACCTTC.

This sequence joins TRBV2 and TRBJ2-5; 7 positions agree with TRBD2. This CDR3 spans 15 amino acids. Germline CDR1 and CDR2: SNHLY and FYNNEI. With V trimmed by 3 bases and J by 2 bases, 6 bases remained unmatched. The DNA for the CDR3 is TGTGCCAGCAGTGATAGCGGGCAACCTCAAGAGACCCAGTACTTC. This sequence encodes CASSDSGQPQETQYF.

The chain carries TRBV28 and TRBJ2-7; maybe TRBD1 (7 bases). Germline assignment: CDR1 MDHEN and CDR2 SYDVKM. The CDR3 has 14 amino acids. With 6 bases removed from V and 0 bases from J, the gap between germline ends came to 12 bases. Here the CDR3 reads CASSWGDSSYEQYF. For the CDR3, the DNA is TGTGCCAGCAGCTGGGGGGACAGCTCCTACGAGCAGTACTTC.

A single count supports this clone. This chain uses TRBV10-1 with TRBJ2-3, with 9 bases matching TRBD2. The V segment lost 4 bases and the J segment 0 bases; nucleotides outside the gene matches: 2. Germline CDR1 is WNHNN and CDR2 is SYGVQD (reference sequence). The CDR3 covers 15 residues. In DNA form, the CDR3 reads TGCGCCAGCAGTGTCCTAGCGGGGAGCACAGATACGCAGTATTTT. It specifies CASSVLAGSTDTQYF.

The chain links TRBV7-8 to TRBJ2-7, with a tentative D call TRBD2 (6 bases). The CDR3 runs to 17 residues. Trimming stripped 5 bases from V and 0 bases from J, with 20 bases between. Germline V lookup: CDR1 SGHVS, CDR2 FQNEAQ. CDR3 sequence (DNA): TGTGCCAGCAGCACACAATTAGCGGAAAAGCGCTCCTACGAGCAGTACTTC. It yields the protein CASSTQLAEKRSYEQYF.

V gene TRBV21-1 combines with J gene TRBJ1-5; the table's D gene call, TRBD1, was not cross checked with the DNA. TRBV21-1 is listed as a pseudogene. The CDR3 has 17 amino acids. CDR3 residues: CASSNQGGSYGNQPQHF. DNA for the CDR3: TGTGCCAGCAGCAACCAGGGGGGTAGTTACGGAAATCAGCCCCAGCATTTT.

This chain joins TRBV5-5 and TRBJ1-2; 8 nucleotides agree with TRBD1. The CDR3 has 14 amino acids. The V segment lost 1 base and the J segment 8 bases; nucleotides outside the gene matches: 7. Germline CDR1 reads SGHKS; CDR2 reads YYEKEE (reference sequence). CDR3 coding DNA: TGTGCCAGCAGCTTGTCGGACAGGGTAGGAGGCTACACCTTC. Its protein product is CASSLSDRVGGYTF.